Included here is one T cell receptor (beta chain) sequence, with context. The sample belongs to a study of beta chain features in type 1 diabetes. This CDR3 spans 14 amino acids. Germline loops: CDR1 SEHNR, CDR2 FQNEAQ (reference sequence). The germline V and J ends were trimmed by 5 bases and 5 bases, with 13 bases remaining between them. Sequencing targeted expressed TCRB transcripts, as all isolated RNA had been reverse transcribed. Repertoires were generated with immunoSEQ multiplex PCR, while TCRdb's copy carries only in-frame clones and drops some. The sample lists roughly 290,000 clones; around 7.8% were seen once.

The receptor was isolated from a woman aged 18-35 years in good health. J is TRBJ1-5 and V is TRBV7-9; D remains unclear. The source material was central memory CD4+ T cells from blood. The CDR3 DNA is TGTGCCAGCAGCCCGGTGGTTGCTGATCAGCCCCAGCATTTT. This sequence encodes CASSPVVADQPQHF.